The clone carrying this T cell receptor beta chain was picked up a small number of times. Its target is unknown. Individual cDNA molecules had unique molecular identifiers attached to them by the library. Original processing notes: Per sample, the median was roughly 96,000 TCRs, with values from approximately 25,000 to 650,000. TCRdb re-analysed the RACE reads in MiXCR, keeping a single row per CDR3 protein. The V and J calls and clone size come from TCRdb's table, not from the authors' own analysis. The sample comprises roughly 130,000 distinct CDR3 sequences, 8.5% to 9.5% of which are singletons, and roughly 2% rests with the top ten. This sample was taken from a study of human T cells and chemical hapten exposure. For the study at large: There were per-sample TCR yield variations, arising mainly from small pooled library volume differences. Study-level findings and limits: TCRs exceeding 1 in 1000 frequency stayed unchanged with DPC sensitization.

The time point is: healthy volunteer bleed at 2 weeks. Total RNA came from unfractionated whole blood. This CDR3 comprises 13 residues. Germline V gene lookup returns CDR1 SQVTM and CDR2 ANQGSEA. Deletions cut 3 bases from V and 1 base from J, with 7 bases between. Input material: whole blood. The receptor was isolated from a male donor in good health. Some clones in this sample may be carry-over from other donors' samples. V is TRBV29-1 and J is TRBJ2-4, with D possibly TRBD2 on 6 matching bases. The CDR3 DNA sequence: TGCAGCGTTGAGGAGGGTGCCAAAAACATTCAGTACTTC. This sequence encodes CSVEEGAKNIQYF.